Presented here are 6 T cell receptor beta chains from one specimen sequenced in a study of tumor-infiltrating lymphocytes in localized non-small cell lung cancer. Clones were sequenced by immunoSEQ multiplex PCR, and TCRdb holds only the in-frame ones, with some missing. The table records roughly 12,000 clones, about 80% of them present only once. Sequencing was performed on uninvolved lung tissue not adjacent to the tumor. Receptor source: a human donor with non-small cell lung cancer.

DNA for the CDR3: TGTGCCTGGAGTGTACTCCTACTAGATACGCAGTATTTT. It is translated as CAWSVLLLDTQYF. The genes are TRBV30 and TRBJ2-3; D remains ambiguous. CDR1 and CDR2 from the germline V gene are GTSNPN and SVGIG (reference sequence). V was clipped by 0 bases and J by 5 bases, with 9 bases between them. The CDR3 extends over 13 amino acids.

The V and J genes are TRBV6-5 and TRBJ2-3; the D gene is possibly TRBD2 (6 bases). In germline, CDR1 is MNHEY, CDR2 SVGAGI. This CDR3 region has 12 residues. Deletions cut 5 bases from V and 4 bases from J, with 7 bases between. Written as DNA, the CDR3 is TGTGCCAGCAGTGGGGAGGCAGATACGCAGTATTTT. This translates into CASSGEADTQYF.

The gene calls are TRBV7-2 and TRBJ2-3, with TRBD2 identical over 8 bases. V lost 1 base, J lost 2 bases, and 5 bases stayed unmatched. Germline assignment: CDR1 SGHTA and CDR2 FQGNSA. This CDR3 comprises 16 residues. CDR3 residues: CASSLGGGLLTDTQYF. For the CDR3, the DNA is TGTGCCAGCAGCTTAGGCGGGGGGCTTCTCACAGATACGCAGTATTTT.

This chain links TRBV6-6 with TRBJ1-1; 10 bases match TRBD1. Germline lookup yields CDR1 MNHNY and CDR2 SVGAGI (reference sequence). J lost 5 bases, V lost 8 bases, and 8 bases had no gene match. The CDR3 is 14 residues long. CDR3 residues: CASGGGGQGTEAFF. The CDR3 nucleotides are TGTGCCAGCGGTGGGGGGGGACAGGGGACTGAAGCTTTCTTT.

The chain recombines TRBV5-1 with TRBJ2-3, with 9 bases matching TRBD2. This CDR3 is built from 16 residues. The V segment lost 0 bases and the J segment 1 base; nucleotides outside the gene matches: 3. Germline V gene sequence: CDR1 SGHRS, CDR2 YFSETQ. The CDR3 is CASSLGSSGGTDTQYF. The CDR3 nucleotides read TGCGCCAGCAGCTTGGGTTCTAGCGGGGGCACAGATACGCAGTATTTT.

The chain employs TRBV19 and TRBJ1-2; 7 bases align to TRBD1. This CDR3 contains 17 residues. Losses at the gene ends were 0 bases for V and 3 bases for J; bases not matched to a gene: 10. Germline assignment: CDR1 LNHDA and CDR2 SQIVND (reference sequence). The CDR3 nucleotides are TGTGCCAGTAGTATAGATAACTCCGGGACAGCCCACTATGGCTACACCTTC. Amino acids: CASSIDNSGTAHYGYTF.